The entry below gives a single TCR beta chain sequence along with its context. Its antigen is not identified. This entry belongs to a study of beta chain features in type 1 diabetes. Study findings and constraints: Moderate yet significant TCRB CDR3 shortening was seen in Type 1 diabetes patients in all four CD4+ subsets.

The entirety of the isolated RNA underwent reverse transcription, so expressed TCRB transcripts were sequenced. Profiling relied on immunoSEQ multiplex PCR, and the TCRdb table lists in-frame clones only, not all of them. The sample has nearly 700,000 clones, over 10% seen once. This CDR3 region has 13 residues. The germline CDR1 and CDR2 sequences are SGHRS and YFSETQ. Trimming at V came to 7 bases and at J to 7 bases, leaving 7 bases not matched to a gene. The chain uses TRBV5-1 and TRBJ2-5; 10 bases are shared with TRBD1. Sequencing was performed on naive CD4+ T cells from blood. This receptor was identified in a man younger than 35 with type 1 diabetes. The CDR3 bases are TGCGCCAGCGGATCACGGGACAGGGGGACCCAGTACTTC. Protein sequence: CASGSRDRGTQYF.